This passage covers 20 T cell receptor beta chains from one sample sequenced in a study of blood T cell repertoires in COVID-19. Sequenced by immunoSEQ multiplex PCR; TCRdb stores in-frame clones only, minus some. Of 150,000 to 200,000 clones listed, 85% to 90% are singletons. What was sequenced was peripheral blood. The origin of the receptors is a middle-aged man with acute or convalescent COVID-19.

The chain combines TRBV6-1 with TRBJ2-2; D is perhaps TRBD1 (6 bases). The germline CDR1 and CDR2 sequences are MNHNS and SASEGT. Between the trimmed V and J ends, which lost 4 bases and 6 bases, there was a span of 24 bases. CDR3 length: 18 residues. As DNA, the CDR3 is TGTGCCAGCAGTGCCCCCCCCGGGACACCATCGAGGGCCGGGGAGCTGTTTTTT. This gives the protein CASSAPPGTPSRAGELFF.

The chain recombines TRBV20-1 with TRBJ2-5; possible D gene TRBD2, 6 bases. Germline V gene sequence: CDR1 DFQATT, CDR2 SNEGSKA (reference sequence). Trimming removed 3 bases from V and 2 bases from J, with 10 bases in between. The CDR3 runs 13 residues. CDR3 nucleotide sequence: TGCAGTGCTAGTCAGGGACTTCAAGAGACCCAGTACTTC. This sequence encodes CSASQGLQETQYF.

The rearrangement joins TRBV7-8 to TRBJ1-1, with 7 bases matching TRBD1. Trimming cost V 2 bases and J 3 bases; bases outside gene matches: 9. The CDR3 runs to 16 residues. Germline V gives CDR1 SGHVS, CDR2 FQNEAQ. As DNA, the CDR3 is TGTGCCAGCAGCTTACCCCCAAGACAGGGACACACTGAAGCTTTCTTT. Amino acids: CASSLPPRQGHTEAFF.

The chain carries TRBV7-3 and TRBJ2-5, with no clear D. Between the trimmed V and J ends, which lost 5 bases and 0 bases, there was a span of 7 bases. Germline V CDR1 and CDR2: SGHTA, FQGTGA. There are 13 residues in the CDR3. CDR3 region: CASSPQNQETQYF. The DNA for the CDR3 is TGTGCCAGCAGCCCACAGAACCAAGAGACCCAGTACTTC.

The rearrangement links TRBV7-2 to TRBJ2-2, with 15 bases aligning to TRBD2. Germline V gene sequence: CDR1 SGHTA, CDR2 FQGNSA. Losses at the gene ends were 6 bases for V and 7 bases for J; bases not matched to a gene: 9. CDR3 length equals 17 residues. The chain's CDR3 is CASRKGLAGGRGGELFF. CDR3 bases: TGTGCCAGCAGGAAGGGACTAGCGGGAGGAAGGGGCGGGGAGCTGTTTTTT.

This sequence joins TRBV19 and TRBJ2-5; 11 bases match TRBD1. The CDR3 is 15 amino acids. Trimming removed 3 bases from V and 4 bases from J; junction bases left unmatched: 4. Germline CDR1 is LNHDA and CDR2 is SQIVND (reference sequence). This chain's CDR3 is CASSIAGTGGETQYF. The DNA of the CDR3 is TGTGCCAGTAGTATCGCGGGGACAGGGGGAGAGACCCAGTACTTC.

This sequence joins TRBV7-3 and TRBJ2-2; D may be TRBD1 (6 bases). Germline loops: CDR1 SGHTA, CDR2 FQGTGA. CDR3 size: 19 residues. Trimming pared 1 base from V and 2 bases from J, leaving 20 bases between. The CDR3 bases are TGTGCCAGCAGCTTAATGGGGAGCGGCAGGGGCCATAACACCGGGGAGCTGTTTTTT. Amino acid sequence: CASSLMGSGRGHNTGELFF.

This clone is a singleton in its sample. This chain joins TRBV10-3 and TRBJ1-4; 11 positions match TRBD1. Trimming took 0 bases from V and 4 from J; bases not matched to a gene: 4. CDR3 size: 17 residues. CDR1 and CDR2 from the germline V gene are ENHRY and SYGVKD. The CDR3 spells CAISESKGTGGNEKLFF. The CDR3 DNA reads TGTGCCATCAGTGAGTCGAAAGGGACAGGGGGTAATGAAAAACTGTTTTTT.

The rearrangement joins TRBV21-1 to TRBJ2-7; the D call TRBD2 from the table was never checked on the DNA. TRBV21-1 is reported as a pseudogene. The CDR3 has 15 amino acids. The CDR3, as DNA: TGTGCCAGCAGCAAAGCGGAGCGGGCTCTCTACGAGCAGTACGTC. Translation: CASSKAERALYEQYV.

This chain uses TRBV28 with TRBJ1-5, with 7 positions matching TRBD1. Trimming at V came to 3 bases and at J to 11 bases, leaving 10 bases not matched to a gene. Germline-derived CDR1 and CDR2 are MDHEN and SYDVKM. The CDR3 sequence is 14 residues long. The CDR3 loop is CASSLAGTVRTQHF. The DNA for the CDR3 is TGTGCCAGCAGTTTGGCTGGGACAGTCAGGACCCAGCATTTT.

As to this clone: Other DNA variants within this sample encode the same CDR3. The chain has TRBV5-1 and TRBJ2-5; maybe TRBD1 (6 bases). Germline loops: CDR1 SGHRS, CDR2 YFSETQ. The V and J ends lost 2 bases and 5 bases respectively, with 10 bases between them. The CDR3 loop spans 13 amino acids. The CDR3 DNA sequence: TGCGCCAGCAGCTTACCAGGGGAGGAGACCCAGTACTTC. This sequence encodes CASSLPGEETQYF.

The V and J genes are TRBV5-1 and TRBJ2-1; the match to TRBD2 covers 8 bases. J gave up 4 bases and V 4 bases, and 4 bases lay outside the gene matches. The CDR3 has 14 amino acids. Germline CDR1 and CDR2: SGHRS and YFSETQ. The CDR3 reads CASSNLAGYNEQFF. DNA for the CDR3: TGCGCCAGCAGCAACTTAGCGGGATACAATGAGCAGTTCTTC.

This clone came up once. The rearrangement uses TRBV24-1 and TRBJ2-3; D unresolved. The V gene's germline CDR1 is KGHDR and CDR2 SFDVKD. The CDR3 covers 15 residues. The V end was cut by 4 bases, the J end by 2 bases, with 12 bases between. Written as DNA, the CDR3 is TGTGCCACCAGTGACTTACCCGGGTACACAGATACGCAGTATTTT. As protein: CATSDLPGYTDTQYF.

The CDR3 sequence is CSASPVLATDTQYF. CDR3 DNA sequence: TGCAGTGCTAGTCCTGTATTAGCTACAGATACGCAGTATTTT. The chain couples TRBV20-1 to TRBJ2-3; D gene unclear. With 3 bases removed from V and 3 bases from J, the gap between germline ends came to 13 bases. Germline V CDR1 and CDR2: DFQATT, SNEGSKA (reference sequence). This CDR3 is 14 amino acids long.

This clone has just a few counts. This chain uses TRBV9 with TRBJ2-7; D might be TRBD2 (6 bases). The CDR3 contains 14 residues. V lost 0 bases and J 6 bases, leaving 13 bases between the germline ends. The germline gives CDR1 SGDLS, CDR2 YYNGEE. DNA of the CDR3: TGTGCCAGCAGCGTAGAAGGAGGGCCAACCGAGCAGTACTTC. Its protein is CASSVEGGPTEQYF.

The chain carries TRBV27 and TRBJ2-1, with 10 nucleotides matching TRBD2. The CDR3 spans 15 residues. Trimming at V came to 0 bases and at J to 7 bases, leaving 3 bases not matched to a gene. Looked up from germline, CDR1 is MNHEY and CDR2 is SMNVEV (reference sequence). Here the CDR3 reads CASSLSTSGANEQFF. The CDR3 DNA is TGTGCCAGCAGTTTATCCACTAGCGGGGCAAATGAGCAGTTCTTC.

This clone was counted a few times. The V gene is TRBV7-3, the J gene TRBJ2-2, with 8 bases aligning to TRBD2. Germline loops: CDR1 SGHTA, CDR2 FQGTGA. V lost 7 bases, J lost 3 bases, and 1 base stayed unmatched. The CDR3 runs to 13 residues. DNA of the CDR3: TGTGCCAGCAATAGCGGGGACACCGGGGAGCTGTTTTTT. It is translated as CASNSGDTGELFF.

V usage is TRBV7-3 and J usage is TRBJ2-1; possible D gene TRBD2, 6 bases. Trimming pared 1 base from V and 4 bases from J, leaving 14 bases between. The CDR3 length is 16 residues. Germline V gene sequence: CDR1 SGHTA, CDR2 FQGTGA. CDR3 protein: CASSLSRGVGYNEQFF. The DNA for the CDR3 is TGTGCCAGCAGCTTAAGTCGCGGGGTGGGGTACAATGAGCAGTTCTTC.

The chain joins TRBV18 to TRBJ1-3; D might be TRBD1 (5 bases). Per germline, CDR1 KGHSH and CDR2 LQKENI. Trimming left V 3 bases short and J 0 bases short, with 12 bases between. The CDR3 length is 16 residues. CDR3 DNA: TGTGCCAGCTCACCTGAGGACATCCTCTCTGGAAACACCATATATTTT. This translates into CASSPEDILSGNTIYF.

V is TRBV5-4 and J is TRBJ1-5; a possible D gene is TRBD1 (5 bases). The CDR3 runs 15 residues. Trimming took 0 bases from V and 2 from J, leaving 9 bases between them. Looked up from germline, CDR1 is SGHNT and CDR2 is YYREEE (reference sequence). The DNA for the CDR3 is TGTGCCAGCAGCTTGGCCGGAGGGGGCAATCAGCCCCAGCATTTT. Amino acid sequence: CASSLAGGGNQPQHF.